The rows below give T cell receptor beta chains drawn from one sample of a study of cytomegalovirus exposure and HLA in healthy donors. Some clones are missing from TCRdb's copy, which holds only in-frame ones; the method was immunoSEQ multiplex PCR. Of some 150,000 clones listed, almost 80% are singletons. Sequencing was done on a sample of PBMCs. The origin of the receptors is a woman aged 50 to 60 in good health and CMV-seronegative. Each CDR3 is given with its conserved first and last residue. Rows may omit the clone size; those that give it use once, few, many or a size class.

>.|TRBV5-1|TRBJ1-4
CASSYRADRGGEKLFF
>.|TRBV5-1|TRBJ2-2
CASRRATDTGELFF
>few|TRBV6-1|TRBJ2-7
CASSLGLNYEQYF
>.|TRBV7-8|TRBJ2-7
CASSLAALAGAREQYF
>.|TRBV18|TRBJ2-7
CASSPLIGTGNEQYF
>once|TRBV4-3|TRBJ2-7
CASSQGTQTYEQYF
>.|TRBV4-3|TRBJ2-7
CASSQDPGLHYEQYF
>.|TRBV11-2|TRBJ1-2
CASSLGHQTNYGYTF
>.|TRBV28|TRBJ1-2
CASSPDRGDYGYTF
>.|TRBV5-5|TRBJ1-2
CASSLEAQGGYGYTF
>.|TRBV27|TRBJ1-2
CASSLITGYGYTF
>.|TRBV2|TRBJ2-7
CASKPSSYEQYF
>.|TRBV5-6|TRBJ1-1
CASSTDRGRNTEAFF
>.|TRBV11-2|TRBJ2-2
CASSPRGVRTGVIGELFF
>.|TRBV10-2|TRBJ2-1
CASSFPGLAAVSSYNEQFF
>.|TRBV11-3|.
CASSQGRYEQYF